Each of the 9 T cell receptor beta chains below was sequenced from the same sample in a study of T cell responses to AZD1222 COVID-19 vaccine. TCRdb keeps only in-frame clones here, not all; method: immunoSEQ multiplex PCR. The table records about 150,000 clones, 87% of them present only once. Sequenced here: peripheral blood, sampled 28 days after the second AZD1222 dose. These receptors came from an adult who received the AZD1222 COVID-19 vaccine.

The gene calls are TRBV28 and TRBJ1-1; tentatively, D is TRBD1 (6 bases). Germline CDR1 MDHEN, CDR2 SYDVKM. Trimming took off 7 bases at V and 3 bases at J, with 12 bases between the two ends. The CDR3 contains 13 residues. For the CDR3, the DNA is TGTGCCAGCATTGCAACAGGGTACACTGAAGCTTTCTTT. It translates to CASIATGYTEAFF.

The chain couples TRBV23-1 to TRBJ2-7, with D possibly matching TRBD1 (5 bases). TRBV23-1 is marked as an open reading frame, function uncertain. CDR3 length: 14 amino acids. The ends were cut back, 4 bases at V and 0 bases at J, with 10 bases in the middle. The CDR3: CASSPQANSYEQYF. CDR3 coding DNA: TGCGCCAGCAGTCCACAGGCGAACTCCTACGAGCAGTACTTC.

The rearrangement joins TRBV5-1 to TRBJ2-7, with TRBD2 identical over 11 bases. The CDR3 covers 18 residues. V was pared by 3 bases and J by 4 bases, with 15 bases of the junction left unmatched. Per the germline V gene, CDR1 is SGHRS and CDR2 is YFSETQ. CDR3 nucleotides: TGCGCCAGCAGCTGGAACACCGGGACTAGCGGTACGTCATACGAGCAGTACTTC. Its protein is CASSWNTGTSGTSYEQYF.

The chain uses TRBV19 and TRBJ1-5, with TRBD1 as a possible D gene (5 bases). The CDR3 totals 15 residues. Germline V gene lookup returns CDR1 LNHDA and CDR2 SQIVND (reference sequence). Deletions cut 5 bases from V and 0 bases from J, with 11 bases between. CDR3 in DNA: TGTGCCAGTAGTCCCCGAGACAGTAGCAATCAGCCCCAGCATTTT. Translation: CASSPRDSSNQPQHF.

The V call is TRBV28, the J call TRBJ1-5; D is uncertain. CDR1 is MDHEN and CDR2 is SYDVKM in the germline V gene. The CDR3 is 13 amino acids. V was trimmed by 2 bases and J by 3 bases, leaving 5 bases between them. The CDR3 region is CASSLQFNQPQHF. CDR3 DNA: TGTGCCAGCAGTTTACAGTTCAATCAGCCCCAGCATTTT.

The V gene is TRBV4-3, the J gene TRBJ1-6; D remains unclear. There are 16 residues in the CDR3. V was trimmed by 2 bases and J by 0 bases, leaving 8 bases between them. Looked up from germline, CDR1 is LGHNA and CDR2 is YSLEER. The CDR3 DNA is TGCGCCAGCAGCCAACAACAGACCTCCTATAATTCACCCCTCCACTTT. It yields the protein CASSQQQTSYNSPLHF.

CDR3 DNA sequence: TGTGCCAGCAGTTCCACGACTAGCGGGAAGACCGGGGAGCTGTTTTTT. As protein: CASSSTTSGKTGELFF. The rearrangement links TRBV6-2 or TRBV6-3 to TRBJ2-2; TRBD2 agrees at 11 bases. The CDR3 sequence is 16 residues long. V shed 4 bases, J shed 5 bases, and the junction held 6 bases outside the gene matches. CDR1 MNHEY and CDR2 SVGEGT come from the germline V gene.

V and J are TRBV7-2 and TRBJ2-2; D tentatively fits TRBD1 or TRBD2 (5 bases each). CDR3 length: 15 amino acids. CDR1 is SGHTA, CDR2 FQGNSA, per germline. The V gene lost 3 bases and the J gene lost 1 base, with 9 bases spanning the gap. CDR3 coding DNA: TGTGCCAGCAGCTTGGGACGGCTGAACACCGGGGAGCTGTTTTTT. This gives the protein CASSLGRLNTGELFF.

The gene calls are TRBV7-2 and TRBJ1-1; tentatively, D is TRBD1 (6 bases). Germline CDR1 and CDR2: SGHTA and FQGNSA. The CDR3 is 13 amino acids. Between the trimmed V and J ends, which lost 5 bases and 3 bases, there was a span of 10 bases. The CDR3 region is CASSPQGHTEAFF. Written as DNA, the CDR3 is TGTGCCAGCAGCCCGCAGGGGCACACTGAAGCTTTCTTT.